A single sample gave rise to the 3 T cell receptor beta chains below, sequenced in a study of metastatic and nonmetastatic thyroid tumors. Every patient was untreated before thyroid surgery. TCRdb ran MiXCR on the PCR reads. The table lists 7,500 to 10,000 clones, 35% of them singletons, with about a fifth in the top ten. What was sequenced was tumor tissue. The origin of the receptors is a female donor with papillary thyroid cancer or a benign thyroid nodule (not recorded which). Some clones in this sample may be carry-over from other donors' samples.

This clone appeared a few times. This rearrangement joins TRBV6-1 to TRBJ1-4; TRBD1 is a possible D gene (5 bases). Germline V lookup: CDR1 MNHNS, CDR2 SASEGT. This CDR3 spans 15 amino acids. Trimming took 0 bases from V and 7 from J, leaving 12 bases between them. CDR3 bases: TGTGCCAGCAGTGAAGCGGGGGGACGGGGTGAAAAACTGTTTTTT. Translated, it gives CASSEAGGRGEKLFF.

Many counts were recorded for this clone. Since a much larger clone is just one base distant, this may be a read error. Other DNA sequences from this sample encode an identical CDR3 as well. The chain combines TRBV12-3 or TRBV12-4 with TRBJ1-2; tentatively, D is TRBD1 (5 bases). The CDR3 is 13 residues long. CDR3 nucleotides: TGTGCCAGCAGTTTAAAGGGGTCCTATGGCTACGCCTTC. Its translation is CASSLKGSYGYAF.

This sequence joins TRBV12-3 or TRBV12-4 and TRBJ2-5, with 10 bases aligning to TRBD2. CDR3 length equals 16 residues. V was clipped by 4 bases and J by 7 bases; unmatched bases: 12. The CDR3 spells CASSSGEASGRATQYF. In DNA form, the CDR3 reads TGTGCCAGCAGTTCAGGGGAGGCGAGCGGGAGGGCGACCCAGTACTTC.